Below are 27 T cell receptor beta chains sequenced from a single sample in a study of graft-versus-host responses after intestinal transplantation. Some clones are missing from TCRdb's copy, which holds only in-frame ones; the method was immunoSEQ multiplex PCR. Seen here are approximately 94,000 clones, about 90% observed once, and the top ten hold 0.95%. What these receptors recognize is not known. The sample was unstimulated CD4+ T cells sorted from spleen or lymph node cells, taken before transplant. Source of these receptors: a human donor who was the organ donor for an intestinal transplant.

This clone was counted a few times. The chain employs TRBV7-2 and TRBJ1-4, with 7 nucleotides matching TRBD1. Germline trimming cut 2 bases from V and 14 bases from J; bases unmatched to any gene: 11. The CDR3 runs to 14 residues. The germline V gene encodes CDR1 SGHTA and CDR2 FQGNSA. Written as DNA, the CDR3 is TGTGCCAGCAGCTTAACCCGACAGGGATCTATGCTGTTTTTT. Protein sequence: CASSLTRQGSMLFF.

The chain employs TRBV5-4 and TRBJ2-1; D is ambiguous. The V gene's germline CDR1 is SGHNT and CDR2 YYREEE (reference sequence). The CDR3 length is 15 residues. V was clipped by 2 bases and J by 2 bases, with 11 bases between them. CDR3 in DNA: TGTGCCAGCAGCTTAGTGGATTATACCTACAATGAGCAGTTCTTC. It encodes CASSLVDYTYNEQFF.

The chain couples TRBV5-4 to TRBJ1-1, with D tentatively TRBD1 (5 bases). V was pared by 1 base and J by 2 bases, with 12 bases between. The CDR3 sequence is 15 residues long. Germline lookup yields CDR1 SGHNT and CDR2 YYREEE (reference sequence). The CDR3 DNA sequence: TGTGCCAGCAGCTTGATGGGGACTATTAACACTGAAGCTTTCTTT. This encodes CASSLMGTINTEAFF.

The CDR3 loop reads CASSEAGGKSYEQYF. CDR3 nucleotides: TGTGCCAGCAGTGAAGCTGGGGGCAAGTCCTACGAGCAGTACTTC. This sequence joins TRBV2 and TRBJ2-7, with a weak D call TRBD1 (6 bases). The CDR3 is 15 amino acids. The V and J ends lost 0 bases and 1 base respectively, with 10 bases between them. CDR1 and CDR2 (germline): SNHLY, FYNNEI.

The rearrangement links TRBV7-9 to TRBJ1-4; weak D call: TRBD1 (5 bases). V lost 4 bases and J lost 5, with 14 bases in between. The CDR3 covers 15 residues. Per germline, CDR1 SEHNR and CDR2 FQNEAQ (reference sequence). The CDR3 reads CASSSYGGENEKLFF. Here the CDR3 DNA reads TGTGCCAGCAGCTCCTATGGGGGTGAGAATGAAAAACTGTTTTTT. The full variable domain, its missing parts supplied by reference TRBV7-9 and TRBJ1-4, is DTGVSQNPRHKITKRGQNVTFRCDPISEHNRLYWYRQTLGQGPEFLTYFQNEAQLEKSRLLSDRFSAERPKGSFSTLEIQRTEQGDSAMYLCASSSYGGENEKLFFGSGTQLSVL.

The J gene is TRBJ1-6, the V gene TRBV11-3; D remains ambiguous. V lost 3 bases to trimming and J lost 5 bases, with 5 bases between them. This CDR3 contains 13 residues. CDR1 is SGHNT and CDR2 is YENEEA in the germline V gene. This chain's CDR3 is CASSFSDNSPLHF. In DNA, the CDR3 is TGTGCCAGCAGCTTTTCGGATAATTCACCCCTCCACTTT.

The chain couples TRBV30 to TRBJ2-7; TRBD1 aligns across 10 bases. J gave up 5 bases and V 3 bases, and 7 bases lay outside the gene matches. This CDR3 has 14 residues. Germline V lookup: CDR1 GTSNPN, CDR2 SVGIG (reference sequence). CDR3 bases: TGTGCCTGGAGGCAGAGACAGGGGGCTGACGAGCAGTACTTC. The encoded protein is CAWRQRQGADEQYF.

V is TRBV6-1 and J is TRBJ2-2; weak D call: TRBD2 (5 bases). V was cut by 4 bases and J by 2 bases, with 17 bases left in between. Per the germline V gene, CDR1 is MNHNS and CDR2 is SASEGT. The CDR3 contains 17 residues. The CDR3 bases are TGTGCCAGCAGTGCTGGACCGTCCAGACTAAACACCGGGGAGCTGTTTTTT. It translates to CASSAGPSRLNTGELFF.

The chain uses TRBV7-2 and TRBJ2-7, with a tentative D call TRBD2 (5 bases). Trimming stripped 5 bases from V and 5 bases from J, with 13 bases between. The germline V gene encodes CDR1 SGHTA and CDR2 FQGNSA. The length of the CDR3 is 13 residues. CDR3 bases: TGTGCCAGCAGCCCCCCGGGGAGCCACGAGCAGTACTTC. Translation gives CASSPPGSHEQYF.

The sample holds one count of this clone. The chain recombines TRBV4-1 with TRBJ2-7; 12 nucleotides align to TRBD2. This CDR3 region has 15 residues. V lost 0 bases, J lost 11 bases, and 8 bases stayed unmatched. The V gene's germline CDR1 is MGHRA and CDR2 YSYEKL. This CDR3 reads CASSQDISRTSGEYF. The CDR3 bases are TGCGCCAGCAGCCAAGATATTTCTCGGACTAGCGGGGAGTACTTC.

The chain carries TRBV2 and TRBJ2-1; 10 nucleotides match TRBD2. Germline V gene lookup returns CDR1 SNHLY and CDR2 FYNNEI. The CDR3 runs to 15 residues. V shed 7 bases and J 10 bases; nucleotides not matched to a gene: 13. The CDR3 is CASTRISISGGEQFF. DNA of the CDR3: TGTGCCAGCACCAGAATTAGTATTAGCGGGGGGGAGCAGTTCTTC.

This clone was observed once. The rearrangement links TRBV6-5 to TRBJ1-2; no clear D gene. V was clipped by 5 bases and J by 2 bases, with 6 bases between them. This CDR3 is built from 12 residues. Germline lookup yields CDR1 MNHEY and CDR2 SVGAGI. CDR3 loop: CASSEKNYGYTF. The DNA for the CDR3 is TGTGCCAGCAGTGAAAAGAACTATGGCTACACCTTC.

The gene calls are TRBV19 and TRBJ2-1; D not resolved. The germline V and J ends were trimmed by 1 base and 7 bases, with 11 bases remaining between them. The length of the CDR3 is 14 residues. Germline loops: CDR1 LNHDA, CDR2 SQIVND (reference sequence). The CDR3 reads CASSIVKGQNEQFF. Written as DNA, the CDR3 is TGTGCCAGTAGTATAGTGAAGGGTCAGAATGAGCAGTTCTTC.

The V gene is TRBV6-5, the J gene TRBJ2-7, with 8 bases matching TRBD1. V dropped 6 bases and J dropped 3; count of bases not matched to a gene: 7. Germline V gene data show CDR1 as MNHEY and CDR2 as SVGAGI. The CDR3 is made up of 14 amino acids. Here the CDR3 reads CASRLDRAFYEQYF. The CDR3 region has the DNA TGTGCCAGCAGACTGGACAGGGCTTTCTACGAGCAGTACTTC.

The V and J genes are TRBV15 and TRBJ1-1; 7 bases are a match to TRBD1. The CDR3 is made up of 17 amino acids. Germline trimming cut 1 base from V and 4 bases from J; bases unmatched to any gene: 12. Germline CDR1 and CDR2: LNHNV and YYDKDF (reference sequence). The CDR3 reads CATSRATTGIRRTEAFF. CDR3 bases: TGTGCCACCAGCAGAGCCACGACAGGGATAAGGCGCACTGAAGCTTTCTTT.

In this sample, this clone turned up a few times. The J gene is TRBJ1-4, the V gene TRBV28; tentatively, D is TRBD1 (5 bases). This CDR3 has 14 amino acids. The germline CDR1 and CDR2 sequences are MDHEN and SYDVKM. The V and J ends lost 4 bases and 14 bases respectively, with 20 bases between them. The chain's CDR3 is CASSYPIQPRDLFF. The CDR3 DNA is TGTGCCAGCAGTTATCCCATCCAACCCCGGGACCTGTTTTTT.

The chain recombines TRBV5-1 with TRBJ1-3; 9 bases are shared with TRBD1. This CDR3 comprises 12 residues. V shed 9 bases and J 7 bases; nucleotides not matched to a gene: 5. Germline assignment: CDR1 SGHRS and CDR2 YFSETQ. CDR3 nucleotides: TGCGCCACGTACAGGGGGCAGAACACCATATATTTT. Translated: CATYRGQNTIYF.

CDR3 DNA: TGTGCCAGCACTACAGGGTTGAACTATGGCTACACCTTC. Protein product: CASTTGLNYGYTF. The J gene is TRBJ1-2, the V gene TRBV2, with a tentative D call TRBD1 (6 bases). The CDR3 consists of 13 residues. V was pared by 7 bases and J by 2 bases, with 11 bases between. Per germline, CDR1 SNHLY and CDR2 FYNNEI.

The table lists this clone with a few counts. The V gene is TRBV28, the J gene TRBJ1-6; 8 bases align to TRBD1. CDR1 MDHEN and CDR2 SYDVKM come from the germline V gene. CDR3 length equals 14 residues. V trimming: 5 bases; J trimming: 6 bases; junction bases outside the gene matches: 3. The DNA for the CDR3 is TGTGCCAGCAGTCCACAGGGGGGTAATTCACCCCTCCACTTT. Its translation is CASSPQGGNSPLHF.

The CDR3 DNA is TGTGCCAGCAGCCAACCACAGGGGATTAACTATGGCTACACCTTC. It translates to CASSQPQGINYGYTF. The chain joins TRBV4-2 to TRBJ1-2; TRBD1 agrees at 7 bases. The ends lost 2 bases at V and 1 base at J; junction bases unmatched: 4. Germline CDR1 LGHNA, CDR2 YNFKEQ. The CDR3 contains 15 residues.

The CDR3 sequence is CASSETGTRFTEAFF. For the CDR3, the DNA is TGTGCCAGCAGTGAGACCGGGACGCGATTCACTGAAGCTTTCTTT. This rearrangement joins TRBV7-9 to TRBJ1-1; tentatively, D is TRBD1 (5 bases). Trimming cost V 6 bases and J 4 bases, with 18 bases left between them. This CDR3 region has 15 residues. The germline gives CDR1 SEHNR, CDR2 FQNEAQ (reference sequence).

Notes on this clone: An end of the junction does not agree with germline; a read error may underlie this. The rearrangement links TRBV28 to TRBJ1-3; TRBD1 might be the D (5 bases). This CDR3 has 16 amino acids. Germline loops: CDR1 MDHEN, CDR2 SYDVKM. As DNA, the CDR3 is TGTGCCGGCAGCGAGCCGGTAGGGGTCTCTGGAAACACCATATATTTT. This sequence encodes CAGSEPVGVSGNTIYF.

The chain carries TRBV5-1 and TRBJ1-2; 9 bases agree with TRBD1. V lost 0 bases to trimming and J lost 5 bases; unmatched junction nucleotides: 5. Germline V CDR1 and CDR2: SGHRS, YFSETQ. The CDR3 is 15 residues long. CDR3: CASSLVTGGKYGYTF. In DNA form, the CDR3 reads TGCGCCAGCAGCTTGGTAACAGGGGGCAAATATGGCTACACCTTC.

This clone was seen only once. V and J are TRBV6-1 and TRBJ1-1; D remains unclear. The germline gives CDR1 MNHNS, CDR2 SASEGT. CDR3 length: 14 amino acids. The germline V and J ends were trimmed by 3 bases and 1 base, with 9 bases remaining between them. In DNA form, the CDR3 reads TGTGCCAGCAGTGATAATAAGGGGAACACTGAAGCTTTCTTT. Protein sequence: CASSDNKGNTEAFF.

V gene TRBV18 combines with J gene TRBJ2-7, with D possibly being TRBD1 (6 bases). Germline CDR1 KGHSH, CDR2 LQKENI. The CDR3 spans 13 residues. Trimming shortened V by 2 bases and J by 4 bases, and 9 bases separated the two germline ends. The CDR3, as DNA: TGTGCCAGCTCACCAGGACAGAATTACGAGCAGTACTTC. Translated, it gives CASSPGQNYEQYF.

This clone was seen a few times. The V call is TRBV19, the J call TRBJ1-2; 9 bases line up with TRBD1. Trimming took 6 bases from V and 6 from J; bases not matched to a gene: 2. This CDR3 comprises 12 residues. Germline assignment: CDR1 LNHDA and CDR2 SQIVND (reference sequence). In nucleotides, the CDR3 is TGTGCCAGTAGGGACAGGGGACATGGCTACACCTTC. It is translated as CASRDRGHGYTF.

The rearrangement joins TRBV6-1 to TRBJ2-3; TRBD2 matches 10 bases. From germline, CDR1 is MNHNS and CDR2 SASEGT. After removal of 4 bases from V and 11 bases from J, the junction contained 3 bases not matched to a gene. The CDR3 is 12 residues long. CDR3 region: CASSVASGGQYF. CDR3 coding DNA: TGTGCCAGCAGTGTCGCTAGCGGGGGGCAGTATTTT.